The 29 T cell receptor beta chains given below trace back to one sample, sequenced in a study of CD4 T cells in relation to SARS-CoV-2 and coronaviruses. Unexposed donor CD4+ T cells date from 2011-2018, before the COVID-19 pandemic. The cells were cultured for approximately 10 days before CD4+ T cells were isolated. No antigens are known for them. Data came from immunoSEQ multiplex PCR; TCRdb stores just in-frame clones and leaves some out. The sample yields just over 15,000 clones, approximately 80% seen once. The sample was CD4+ T cells from PBMCs, cultured in vitro. These receptors were collected from a human donor in good health.

V and J are TRBV18 and TRBJ2-3; D gene unclear. CDR3 length: 12 amino acids. Between the trimmed V and J ends, which lost 3 bases and 5 bases, there was a span of 6 bases. CDR1 and CDR2 (germline): KGHSH, LQKENI. In nucleotides, the CDR3 is TGTGCCAGCTCACCCACCGGAGATACGCAGTATTTT. The encoded protein is CASSPTGDTQYF.

The V and J genes are TRBV5-5 and TRBJ2-7; weak D call: TRBD1 (7 bases). Trimming shortened V by 3 bases and J by 3 bases, and 19 bases separated the two germline ends. Germline CDR1 and CDR2: SGHKS and YYEKEE (reference sequence). The CDR3 contains 16 residues. CDR3 region: CASSSGSRQGLYEQYF. Written as DNA, the CDR3 is TGTGCCAGCAGCTCCGGTTCGAGACAGGGACTCTACGAGCAGTACTTC.

The sample holds a few counts of this clone. The chain links TRBV19 to TRBJ1-2; D unresolved. The CDR3 has 13 amino acids. Germline V CDR1 and CDR2: LNHDA, SQIVND (reference sequence). V dropped 7 bases and J dropped 2 bases, with 11 bases sitting between them. The CDR3 reads CASMRGPNYGYTF. In nucleotides, the CDR3 is TGTGCCAGTATGAGAGGGCCCAACTATGGCTACACCTTC. The full variable domain, its missing parts supplied by reference TRBV19 and TRBJ1-2, is DGGITQSPKYLFRKEGQNVTLSCEQNLNHDAMYWYRQDPGQGLRLIYYSQIVNDFQKGDIAEGYSVSREKKESFPLTVTSAQKNPTAFYLCASMRGPNYGYTFGSGTRLTVV.

Only a few counts were recorded for this clone. The chain carries TRBV3-1 (or the pseudogene TRBV3-2) and TRBJ1-2; the D gene is possibly TRBD1 (6 bases). The germline gives CDR1 LGHDT, CDR2 YNNKEL (reference sequence). CDR3 size: 15 residues. V was shortened by 1 base and J by 4 bases, with 13 bases between the two germline ends. The CDR3 DNA is TGTGCCAGCAGCCAAGGGGCCCAGGGGATCTATGGCTACACCTTC. It yields the protein CASSQGAQGIYGYTF.

The V call is TRBV19, the J call TRBJ2-6; D call uncertain. V shed 5 bases and J shed 2 bases, with 10 bases lying between them. CDR1 and CDR2 (germline): LNHDA, SQIVND (reference sequence). The CDR3 totals 15 residues. The CDR3 DNA sequence: TGTGCCAGTAGTCCCGCGATCGCTGGGGCCAACGTCCTGACTTTC. This translates into CASSPAIAGANVLTF.

The V gene is TRBV5-1, the J gene TRBJ2-3, with TRBD1 matching 7 bases. The CDR3 totals 15 residues. The J segment lost 4 bases and the V segment lost 0 bases, leaving 5 bases of the junction unmatched. Germline CDR1 is SGHRS and CDR2 is YFSETQ. CDR3 sequence reads: CASSLDRGSPDTQYF. The CDR3 DNA is TGCGCCAGCAGCTTGGACAGGGGCTCCCCAGATACGCAGTATTTT. Filled out from reference TRBV5-1 and TRBJ2-3, the complete variable domain reads KAGVTQTPRYLIKTRGQQVTLSCSPISGHRSVSWYQQTPGQGLQFLFEYFSETQRNKGNFPGRFSGRQFSNSRSEMNVSTLELGDSALYLCASSLDRGSPDTQYFGPGTRLTVL.

The sample holds a few counts of this clone. The J gene is TRBJ1-5, the V gene TRBV5-1; 8 nucleotides agree with TRBD1. V trimming: 4 bases; J trimming: 3 bases; junction bases outside the gene matches: 6. The length of the CDR3 is 15 residues. In germline, CDR1 is SGHRS, CDR2 YFSETQ. The CDR3 DNA sequence: TGCGCCAGCAGCACCGGACAGGGCCTCAATCAGCCCCAGCATTTT. Translating it yields CASSTGQGLNQPQHF.

The chain recombines TRBV7-8 with TRBJ2-4, with a weak D call TRBD1 (6 bases). Germline V gene lookup returns CDR1 SGHVS and CDR2 FQNEAQ. This CDR3 has 18 residues. Trimming left V 1 base short and J 2 bases short, with 18 bases between. CDR3 sequence (DNA): TGTGCCAGCAGCTTAGACAGGGTAGACGTTGGGTCCAAAAACATTCAGTACTTC. Its protein is CASSLDRVDVGSKNIQYF.

The CDR3 spells CAWSVPGLAAFDEQYF. Written as DNA, the CDR3 is TGTGCCTGGAGTGTACCTGGACTAGCGGCTTTCGACGAGCAGTACTTC. The rearrangement joins TRBV30 to TRBJ2-7; 10 positions agree with TRBD2. Germline CDR1 reads GTSNPN; CDR2 reads SVGIG (reference sequence). V dropped 0 bases and J dropped 5; count of bases not matched to a gene: 10. The CDR3 has 16 residues.

J is TRBJ2-7 and V is TRBV5-1; 11 positions match TRBD2. Germline V CDR1 and CDR2: SGHRS, YFSETQ. The CDR3 has 16 residues. V dropped 6 bases and J dropped 7; count of bases not matched to a gene: 15. CDR3 bases: TGCGCCAGCACCTCCGGGACTAGCGGCTCGCGTGAGGAGCAGTACTTC. It codes for CASTSGTSGSREEQYF.

This chain links TRBV19 with TRBJ2-3, with 11 positions matching TRBD1. This CDR3 has 16 residues. Germline loops: CDR1 LNHDA, CDR2 SQIVND (reference sequence). V was pared by 1 base and J by 6 bases, with 6 bases of the junction left unmatched. The CDR3 region is CASSIVGTGGSDTQYF. CDR3 bases: TGTGCCAGTAGTATAGTCGGGACAGGGGGTTCGGATACGCAGTATTTT.

V and J are TRBV11-2 and TRBJ2-7; 12 bases are a match to TRBD2. Trimming removed 2 bases from V and 2 bases from J; junction bases left unmatched: 4. Looked up from germline, CDR1 is SGHAT and CDR2 is FQNNGV. The CDR3 is 16 residues long. The CDR3 protein is CASSLQASGRAYEQYF. Here the CDR3 DNA reads TGTGCCAGCAGCTTACAGGCTAGCGGGAGGGCCTACGAGCAGTACTTC.

This chain uses TRBV10-3 with TRBJ2-1; TRBD1 agrees at 8 bases. Trimming cost V 1 base and J 5 bases; bases outside gene matches: 1. The CDR3 spans 14 residues. CDR1 ENHRY and CDR2 SYGVKD come from the germline V gene. DNA of the CDR3: TGTGCCATCAGTGAGTGGGACAGGCACAATGAGCAGTTCTTC. Translation: CAISEWDRHNEQFF.

The chain is built from TRBV5-4 and TRBJ2-7; TRBD2 matches at 8 bases. Unmatched junction bases numbered 8, after V lost 0 bases and J lost 6 bases. CDR1 is SGHNT and CDR2 is YYREEE in the germline V gene (reference sequence). The CDR3 runs 15 residues. The CDR3 protein is CASSLAPGLAAEQYF. In DNA form, the CDR3 reads TGTGCCAGCAGCTTGGCCCCCGGACTAGCTGCCGAGCAGTACTTC.

The CDR3 DNA is TGTGCCAGCCTGACAGGGGGAATTACCGGGGAGCTGTTTTTT. This gives the protein CASLTGGITGELFF. The chain links TRBV7-9 to TRBJ2-2; 9 bases fit TRBD1. Trimming took 8 bases from V and 5 from J; bases not matched to a gene: 6. The CDR3 spans 14 residues. Germline lookup yields CDR1 SEHNR and CDR2 FQNEAQ (reference sequence).

This chain links TRBV5-1 with TRBJ2-1, with D hard to call. CDR3 length equals 15 residues. Germline V gene data show CDR1 as SGHRS and CDR2 as YFSETQ. The V gene lost 5 bases and the J gene lost 0 bases, with 12 bases spanning the gap. CDR3 nucleotides: TGCGCCAGCAGACTTACACAGAGCTCCTACAATGAGCAGTTCTTC. Its translation: CASRLTQSSYNEQFF.

This chain uses TRBV5-6 with TRBJ1-1; tentatively, D is TRBD1 (6 bases). V was cut by 3 bases and J by 4 bases, with 10 bases left in between. This CDR3 contains 13 residues. Germline V CDR1 and CDR2: SGHDT, YYEEEE. The CDR3 sequence is CASSSSGVTEAFF. The CDR3 DNA sequence: TGTGCCAGCAGCTCATCAGGGGTCACTGAAGCTTTCTTT.

The V gene is TRBV7-8, the J gene TRBJ1-5; D gene uncertain. The CDR3 sequence is 16 residues long. Germline V gene sequence: CDR1 SGHVS, CDR2 FQNEAQ. Between the trimmed V and J ends, which lost 1 base and 0 bases, there was a span of 10 bases. The CDR3, as DNA: TGTGCCAGCAGCTTAGGCGAGGCCCATAGCAATCAGCCCCAGCATTTT. It encodes CASSLGEAHSNQPQHF.

The table lists this clone with a few counts. The CDR3 protein is CASSIQETQYF. Here the CDR3 DNA reads TGTGCCAGCAGCATACAAGAGACCCAGTACTTC. The chain is built from TRBV5-4 and TRBJ2-5; D is uncertain. V lost 4 bases to trimming and J lost 2 bases, with 3 bases between them. This CDR3 is built from 11 residues. The germline V gene encodes CDR1 SGHNT and CDR2 YYREEE (reference sequence).

This CDR3 is CASSLADSRTDTQYF. CDR3 bases: TGTGCCAGCAGCTTAGCAGACAGCCGCACAGATACGCAGTATTTT. The chain combines TRBV11-3 with TRBJ2-3; a weak D match, TRBD1 (5 bases). The V gene lost 1 base and the J gene lost 1 base, with 9 bases spanning the gap. Germline V gene data show CDR1 as SGHNT and CDR2 as YENEEA. The CDR3 totals 15 residues.

The rearrangement links TRBV3-1 (or the pseudogene TRBV3-2) to TRBJ1-1, with TRBD1 as a possible D gene (5 bases). The CDR3 contains 15 residues. The V gene's germline CDR1 is LGHDT and CDR2 YNNKEL (reference sequence). Trimming stripped 1 base from V and 3 bases from J, with 12 bases between. This chain's CDR3 is CASSQVMAGYTEAFF. DNA of the CDR3: TGTGCCAGCAGCCAAGTGATGGCAGGGTACACTGAAGCTTTCTTT.

This clone was observed a single time. The chain combines TRBV29-1 with TRBJ2-3, with D maybe TRBD2 (6 bases). V shed 3 bases and J shed 8 bases, with 15 bases lying between them. The germline V gene encodes CDR1 SQVTM and CDR2 ANQGSEA. CDR3 size: 13 residues. CDR3 in amino acids: CSVDGGSGFTQYF. The CDR3, as DNA: TGCAGCGTTGATGGGGGGTCCGGTTTTACGCAGTATTTT.

The gene calls are TRBV9 and TRBJ1-2; TRBD1 matches 7 bases. This CDR3 region has 14 residues. The junction had 9 bases not matched to a gene; V was cut back by 3 bases and J by 7 bases. Germline assignment: CDR1 SGDLS and CDR2 YYNGEE. The CDR3 spells CASSADRAYGGYTF. The CDR3 coding sequence is TGTGCCAGCAGCGCCGACAGGGCCTACGGTGGCTACACCTTC.

This rearrangement joins TRBV7-3 to TRBJ2-1, with 9 bases matching TRBD2. There are 15 residues in the CDR3. CDR1 SGHTA and CDR2 FQGTGA come from the germline V gene. J was trimmed by 7 bases and V by 4 bases; bases with no gene match: 8. CDR3 nucleotides: TGTGCCAGCAGCTCCAATAGCGGGAGTTGGAATGAGCAGTTCTTC. This sequence encodes CASSSNSGSWNEQFF.

The CDR3 protein is CASSYLQGGQETQYF. DNA for the CDR3: TGTGCCAGCAGTTACCTCCAGGGGGGTCAAGAGACCCAGTACTTC. This sequence joins TRBV6-5 and TRBJ2-5; D may be TRBD1 (7 bases). CDR3 size: 15 residues. Trimming took 2 bases from V and 2 from J, leaving 12 bases between them. Germline CDR1 and CDR2: MNHEY and SVGAGI.

J is TRBJ2-1 and V is TRBV27; 8 positions agree with TRBD2. Germline V lookup: CDR1 MNHEY, CDR2 SMNVEV (reference sequence). V was pared by 4 bases and J by 2 bases, with 4 bases of the junction left unmatched. This CDR3 is built from 15 residues. CDR3 coding DNA: TGTGCCAGCAGTTCGATAGCGGGACCCTACAATGAGCAGTTCTTC. It encodes CASSSIAGPYNEQFF.

The chain recombines TRBV27 with TRBJ1-5; D is unresolved. V shed 2 bases and J shed 6 bases, with 14 bases lying between them. The germline CDR1 and CDR2 sequences are MNHEY and SMNVEV (reference sequence). The CDR3 totals 15 residues. The CDR3 here is CASSLDLGSGQPQHF. Here the CDR3 DNA reads TGTGCCAGCAGTTTAGATTTGGGGTCGGGTCAGCCCCAGCATTTT.

This rearrangement joins TRBV2 to TRBJ2-7; tentatively, D is TRBD2 (6 bases). The V gene's germline CDR1 is SNHLY and CDR2 FYNNEI. The CDR3 runs 13 residues. With 4 bases removed from V and 2 bases from J, the gap between germline ends came to 9 bases. The CDR3 sequence is CASSATRTYEQYF. The CDR3 DNA reads as TGTGCCAGCAGTGCGACTAGAACCTACGAGCAGTACTTC.

This clone turned up a few times. This sequence joins TRBV19 and TRBJ1-5, with D tentatively TRBD1 (6 bases). This CDR3 is 16 amino acids long. Germline V CDR1 and CDR2: LNHDA, SQIVND (reference sequence). Trimming stripped 5 bases from V and 1 base from J, with 15 bases between. CDR3 nucleotide sequence: TGTGCCAGTAGTCTCCTAACAGGGTCGAGCAATCAGCCCCAGCATTTT. Translated: CASSLLTGSSNQPQHF.